Listed below are T cell receptor beta chains from one sample, sequenced in a study of blood T cell repertoires in COVID-19. Generated by immunoSEQ multiplex PCR, the TCRdb table keeps only in-frame clones and is missing some. The data contain some 310,000 clones, 85% to 90% of them seen just once; the ten biggest clones take up less than 3.5%. The sample was peripheral blood. The receptors derive from a woman aged 25 to 39 with COVID-19, enrolled during active disease. The CDR3 runs from the conserved cysteine through the conserved F or W. Fields, in order: D gene, V gene, clone size, J gene, CDR3 DNA, CDR3 protein. D genes are given only for firm matches. Not all rows give a size; the values are once, few, many and, for expanded clones, a class.

>-|TRBV2|-|TRBJ1-5
TGTGCCAGCACTCGGGAGGGGGGTCAGCCCCAGCATTTT
CASTREGGQPQHF
>TRBD1|TRBV6-5|-|TRBJ1-1
TGTGCCAGCAGTTCCCCGACAGGGGCCACTGAAGCTTTCTTT
CASSSPTGATEAFF
>-|TRBV4-1|-|TRBJ2-2
TGCGCCAGCAGCCAAGTTCAGAACACCGGGGAGCTGTTTTTT
CASSQVQNTGELFF
>-|TRBV16|-|TRBJ2-7
TGTGCCAGCAGCCCCATACCTGGGGAGGCGGGAATATACGAGCAGTACTTC
CASSPIPGEAGIYEQYF
>TRBD1|TRBV5-1|-|TRBJ2-5
TGCGCCAGCAGCCAAGGGACAGTCCAAGAGACCCAGTACTTC
CASSQGTVQETQYF
>-|TRBV19|few|TRBJ1-2
TGTGCCAGTAGCCTGGGTGCTCAGGGCTGGTCCGTCGGCTATGGCTACACCTTC
CASSLGAQGWSVGYGYTF
>TRBD2|TRBV3-1/TRBV3-2|-|TRBJ2-2
TGTGCCAGCAGCCAAGGGGGAGGGATTAACACCGGGGAGCTGTTTTTT
CASSQGGGINTGELFF
>TRBD2|TRBV18|-|TRBJ2-7
TGTGCCAGCTCAATCGGACTAGCGGGCTCCTACGAGCAGTACTTC
CASSIGLAGSYEQYF
>-|TRBV2|-|TRBJ2-1
TGTGCCGGGGGGAGGTTAAGGCTCACTGAGCAGTTCTTC
CAGGRLRLTEQFF
>-|TRBV3-1/TRBV3-2|-|TRBJ1-2
TGTGCCAGCAGCCAAGGAGTAACAGCCTATGGCTACACCTTC
CASSQGVTAYGYTF
>TRBD1|TRBV27|-|TRBJ2-2
TGTGCCAGCAGAGGACTTACAGGGGCGAACACCGGGGAGCTGTTTTTT
CASRGLTGANTGELFF
>-|TRBV4-2|-|TRBJ1-2
TGTGCCAGCAGCCAGGCCCTCCAGGGCTATGGCTACACCTTC
CASSQALQGYGYTF
>-|TRBV2|few|TRBJ2-7
TGTGCCAGCAGACGGGTTGGAAACGAGCAGTACTTC
CASRRVGNEQYF
>TRBD1|TRBV6-5|once|TRBJ1-2
TGTGCCAGCAGTTACGTTTCAGGGGGCCGTGGCTACACCTTC
CASSYVSGGRGYTF
>TRBD1|TRBV23-1|-|TRBJ2-2
TGCGCCAGCATTCACCGGGACAGAACTACGAACACCGGGGAGCTGTTTTTT
CASIHRDRTTNTGELFF
>TRBD1|TRBV18|-|TRBJ1-3
TGTGCCAGCTCACCACGACAGGGGAAGGATTCTGGAAACACCATATATTTT
CASSPRQGKDSGNTIYF
>TRBD2|TRBV27|-|TRBJ2-2
TGTGCCAGCAGTCCAGGGACTAGCGGACTCGAGGAGCTGTTTTTT
CASSPGTSGLEELFF
>TRBD1|TRBV5-1|-|TRBJ2-7
TGCGCCAGCAGCTTCGGGACAGGATACTACGAGCAGTACTTC
CASSFGTGYYEQYF
>TRBD1|TRBV30|-|TRBJ1-4
TGTGCCTGGGGACAGGGGGATGAAAAACTGTTTTTT
CAWGQGDEKLFF
>TRBD2|TRBV4-2|few|TRBJ2-2
TGTGCCAGCAGCCAAGATTTCCCTCTTATAGCGGGACCCACCGGGGAGCTGTTTTTT
CASSQDFPLIAGPTGELFF
>TRBD1|TRBV5-6|-|TRBJ1-2
TGTGCCAGCAGCTTGGACAGGGGCTCCTATGGCTACACCTTC
CASSLDRGSYGYTF
>TRBD2|TRBV19|-|TRBJ2-7
TGTGCCAGTACCCCTACTAGCGGGAGTCTCAGCTCCTACGAGCAGTACTTC
CASTPTSGSLSSYEQYF
>-|TRBV2|-|TRBJ2-7
TGTGCCAGCAGTGAACGGCGGGGACCTTACGAGCAGTACTTC
CASSERRGPYEQYF
>TRBD1|TRBV19|few|TRBJ1-1
TGTGCCAGTACATTCAGGGGGGAGGCTGAAGCTTTCTTT
CASTFRGEAEAFF
>TRBD1|TRBV27|-|TRBJ2-7
TGTGCCAGCCGAAGGACAGGGTCGATCTACGAGCAGTACTTC
CASRRTGSIYEQYF
>-|TRBV18|-|TRBJ1-5
TGTGCCAGCTCACCACCCGGGGGGAATCAGCCCCAGCATTTT
CASSPPGGNQPQHF
>-|TRBV30|-|TRBJ1-5
TGTGCCTGGAGCTCTACAGTTACCAATCAGCCCCAGCATTTT
CAWSSTVTNQPQHF
>TRBD2|TRBV5-1|-|TRBJ2-5
TGCGCCAGCAGCTCGGGACTAGCGGGAGGGCCGGAGACCCAGTACTTC
CASSSGLAGGPETQYF
>TRBD1|TRBV7-3|-|TRBJ2-7
TGTGCCAGCGCCATACCAGGGGGCGAGCAGTACTTC
CASAIPGGEQYF
>TRBD2|TRBV7-3|-|TRBJ2-3
TGTGCCAGCAGCCCCCTTAGCGGGCCCACAGATACGCAGTATTTT
CASSPLSGPTDTQYF
>-|TRBV3-1/TRBV3-2|-|TRBJ1-4
TGTGCCAGCAGCCCCTCGGGATCTAATGAAAAACTGTTTTTT
CASSPSGSNEKLFF